A single sample is the source of the 24 T cell receptor beta chains below, sequenced in a study of blood T cell repertoires in COVID-19. Assay used: immunoSEQ multiplex PCR; TCRdb lists only in-frame clones, some missing. Among under 150,000 clones, approximately 84% were seen once, and the ten largest hold more than 3%. The sequencing input was PBMCs or T cells enriched from blood (not recorded which). The receptor source for this set is a man over 45 in a cohort exposed to, infected with or recovered from COVID-19 (not recorded which).

This chain links TRBV6-4 with TRBJ2-3, with 10 positions matching TRBD2. The CDR3 length is 15 residues. The trim removed 4 bases at V and 1 base at J, leaving 2 bases unmatched. CDR1 MRHNA and CDR2 SNTAGT come from the germline V gene. CDR3 protein: CASSVLAGGTDTQYF. CDR3 DNA sequence: TGTGCCAGCAGTGTGCTAGCGGGAGGCACAGATACGCAGTATTTT.

The CDR3 coding sequence is TGTGCCAGCACTTCCGGGACAGGGCCCTTGGGGGGGCAGTTCTTC. Its protein is CASTSGTGPLGGQFF. The rearrangement uses TRBV2 and TRBJ2-1, with 9 bases matching TRBD1. Germline V gives CDR1 SNHLY, CDR2 FYNNEI. With V trimmed by 7 bases and J by 12 bases, 16 bases remained unmatched. The CDR3 contains 15 residues. Filled out from reference TRBV2 and TRBJ2-1, the complete variable domain reads EPEVTQTPSHQVTQMGQEVILRCVPISNHLYFYWYRQILGQKVEFLVSFYNNEISEKSEIFDDQFSVERPDGSNFTLKIRSTKLEDSAMYFCASTSGTGPLGGQFFGPGTRLTVL.

This clone was detected once. This chain links TRBV18 with TRBJ1-1; a weak D match, TRBD1 (5 bases). The CDR3 contains 14 residues. Germline CDR1 is KGHSH and CDR2 is LQKENI. The V and J ends lost 2 bases and 4 bases respectively, with 11 bases between them. The CDR3 DNA sequence: TGTGCCAGCTCACCAAACCAGGGCCCCACTGAAGCTTTCTTT. Protein product: CASSPNQGPTEAFF.

The chain uses TRBV5-6 and TRBJ1-3, with D perhaps matching TRBD1 (5 bases). CDR1 and CDR2 (germline): SGHDT, YYEEEE. CDR3 length equals 15 residues. Trimming removed 4 bases from V and 0 bases from J, with 11 bases in between. CDR3 DNA: TGTGCCAGCAGCAAAGACAGATACTCTGGAAACACCATATATTTT. This gives the protein CASSKDRYSGNTIYF.

The V and J genes are TRBV19 and TRBJ1-2; no definite D call. Germline lookup yields CDR1 LNHDA and CDR2 SQIVND (reference sequence). Trimming left V 5 bases short and J 3 bases short, with 7 bases between. CDR3 length equals 12 residues. CDR3 amino acids: CASSRTDYGYTF. The CDR3 DNA sequence: TGTGCCAGTAGTCGGACTGACTATGGCTACACCTTC.

The rearrangement links TRBV25-1 to TRBJ2-2; no firm D call. Deletions cut 5 bases from V and 7 bases from J, with 5 bases between. The CDR3 length is 11 residues. The germline V gene encodes CDR1 MGHDK and CDR2 SYGVNS. In nucleotides, the CDR3 is TGTGCCAGCAGTTCCATCGGGGAGCTGTTTTTT. Protein: CASSSIGELFF.

V usage is TRBV7-9 and J usage is TRBJ2-7; 7 bases fit TRBD1. CDR1 is SEHNR, CDR2 FQNEAQ, per germline (reference sequence). The CDR3 totals 14 residues. Germline trimming cut 3 bases from V and 2 bases from J; bases unmatched to any gene: 4. The CDR3 DNA reads as TGTGCCAGCAGCTTCCCACAGGGGACCTACGAGCAGTACTTC. Protein sequence: CASSFPQGTYEQYF.

V and J are TRBV4-3 and TRBJ1-1, with D maybe TRBD1 (5 bases). V shed 1 base and J shed 5 bases, with 11 bases lying between them. The germline CDR1 and CDR2 sequences are LGHNA and YSLEER. The CDR3 loop spans 14 amino acids. The DNA of the CDR3 is TGCGCCAGCAGCCAAGTCGGGGGAGGGACTGAAGCTTTCTTT. It specifies CASSQVGGGTEAFF.

This CDR3 is CASRSRGQETQYF. CDR3 DNA: TGTGCCAGCAGGTCCCGGGGGCAAGAGACCCAGTACTTC. The chain carries TRBV3-1 (or the pseudogene TRBV3-2) and TRBJ2-5, with D tentatively TRBD2 (6 bases). This CDR3 is built from 13 residues. The germline gives CDR1 LGHDT, CDR2 YNNKEL (reference sequence). Trimming shortened V by 6 bases and J by 2 bases, and 10 bases separated the two germline ends.

This chain links TRBV24-1 with TRBJ2-7; TRBD1 matches 9 bases. Germline CDR1 reads KGHDR; CDR2 reads SFDVKD. After removal of 9 bases from V and 9 bases from J, the junction contained 8 bases not matched to a gene. The CDR3 has 12 amino acids. DNA of the CDR3: TGTGCCACCGGGACAGGGAAAGTTGGGCAGTACTTC. Translated: CATGTGKVGQYF.

Notes on this clone: This specimen includes other DNA sequences encoding the same CDR3. The V call is TRBV27, the J call TRBJ1-5, with a possible D match to TRBD1 (6 bases). Trimming cost V 3 bases and J 4 bases, with 10 bases left between them. This CDR3 region has 14 residues. Germline values: CDR1 MNHEY, CDR2 SMNVEV (reference sequence). CDR3 coding DNA: TGTGCCAGCAGTTTTGGCCAGGGGAATCAGCCCCAGCATTTT. It specifies CASSFGQGNQPQHF.

The gene calls are TRBV2 and TRBJ2-1; no reliable D call. The CDR3 length is 15 residues. V lost 3 bases and J 6 bases, leaving 15 bases between the germline ends. The germline V gene encodes CDR1 SNHLY and CDR2 FYNNEI. For the CDR3, the DNA is TGTGCCAGCAGTGAGGTCCGAGGAGCATCCAATGAGCAGTTCTTC. Amino acids: CASSEVRGASNEQFF.

The CDR3 region has the DNA TGTGCCAGCAGCGTAGTGGGCTACGACAATGAGCAGTTCTTC. Translated: CASSVVGYDNEQFF. This sequence joins TRBV9 and TRBJ2-1; D not certain. There are 14 residues in the CDR3. Deletions cut 0 bases from V and 5 bases from J, with 9 bases between. Germline V gene lookup returns CDR1 SGDLS and CDR2 YYNGEE. Full variable domain (outside the CDR3, taken from reference TRBV9 and TRBJ2-1): DSGVTQTPKHLITATGQRVTLRCSPRSGDLSVYWYQQSLDQGLQFLIQYYNGEERAKGNILERFSAQQFPDLHSELNLSSLELGDSALYFCASSVVGYDNEQFFGPGTRLTVL.

The chain couples TRBV5-1 to TRBJ1-1, with D maybe TRBD1 (5 bases). There are 15 residues in the CDR3. Trimming left V 2 bases short and J 5 bases short, with 16 bases between. Per germline, CDR1 SGHRS and CDR2 YFSETQ. CDR3 amino acids: CASSFGQFGGTEAFF. Written as DNA, the CDR3 is TGCGCCAGCAGCTTTGGGCAGTTCGGGGGGACTGAAGCTTTCTTT.

This chain joins TRBV29-1 and TRBJ1-2; 7 nucleotides align to TRBD1. The length of the CDR3 is 13 residues. Germline V CDR1 and CDR2: SQVTM, ANQGSEA. The trim removed 4 bases at V and 5 bases at J, leaving 7 bases unmatched. CDR3: CSVGKGGGYGYTF. The CDR3 nucleotides read TGCAGCGTTGGAAAAGGGGGCGGGTATGGCTACACCTTC.

The chain has TRBV19 and TRBJ2-3; TRBD1 aligns across 10 bases. This CDR3 region has 16 residues. From germline, CDR1 is LNHDA and CDR2 SQIVND (reference sequence). Unmatched junction bases numbered 10, after V lost 5 bases and J lost 5 bases. This CDR3 reads CASSFSTGGLQDTQYF. The CDR3 DNA reads TGTGCCAGTAGTTTTTCGACAGGGGGCCTTCAAGATACGCAGTATTTT. The whole variable domain, remainder taken from reference TRBV19 and TRBJ2-3, is DGGITQSPKYLFRKEGQNVTLSCEQNLNHDAMYWYRQDPGQGLRLIYYSQIVNDFQKGDIAEGYSVSREKKESFPLTVTSAQKNPTAFYLCASSFSTGGLQDTQYFGPGTRLTVL.

This clone was seen once. The rearrangement uses TRBV10-2 and TRBJ1-5, with a tentative D call TRBD1 (6 bases). Trimming shortened V by 5 bases and J by 2 bases, and 13 bases separated the two germline ends. The CDR3 length is 15 residues. Per the germline V gene, CDR1 is WSHSY and CDR2 is SAAADI. CDR3 in DNA: TGCGCCAGCAGTACACAGGGATTGGGCAATCAGCCCCAGCATTTT. The encoded protein is CASSTQGLGNQPQHF.

This clone was detected once. The J gene is TRBJ2-7, the V gene TRBV5-1, with 9 bases that match TRBD1. In germline, CDR1 is SGHRS, CDR2 YFSETQ. The CDR3 has 15 amino acids. V was clipped by 0 bases and J by 6 bases; unmatched bases: 7. The CDR3 DNA reads as TGCGCCAGCAGCTTGGCCGGGACAGGGTCGTCCGAGCAGTACTTC. It specifies CASSLAGTGSSEQYF.

The chain uses TRBV28 and TRBJ1-6; D may be TRBD1 (5 bases). The V gene's germline CDR1 is MDHEN and CDR2 SYDVKM. The V end was cut by 1 base, the J end by 10 bases, with 8 bases between. The length of the CDR3 is 13 residues. The CDR3 loop reads CASSLSGSSPLHF. DNA for the CDR3: TGTGCCAGCAGTTTATCAGGGTCCTCACCCCTCCACTTT. Filled out from reference TRBV28 and TRBJ1-6, the complete variable domain reads DVKVTQSSRYLVKRTGEKVFLECVQDMDHENMFWYRQDPGLGLRLIYFSYDVKMKEKGDIPEGYSVSREKKERFSLILESASTNQTSMYLCASSLSGSSPLHFGNGTRLTVT.

The CDR3 is CASSPLGQGAQPQHF. The DNA of the CDR3 is TGTGCCAGCAGCCCTCTGGGACAGGGGGCTCAGCCCCAGCATTTT. The J gene is TRBJ1-5, the V gene TRBV28; TRBD1 matches at 12 bases. J was trimmed by 6 bases and V by 6 bases; bases with no gene match: 6. CDR1 and CDR2 from the germline V gene are MDHEN and SYDVKM. The CDR3 has 15 residues.

The chain carries TRBV5-1 and TRBJ2-3; 7 bases line up with TRBD1. Unmatched junction bases numbered 6, after V lost 4 bases and J lost 4 bases. Germline V CDR1 and CDR2: SGHRS, YFSETQ. The CDR3 has 14 amino acids. DNA for the CDR3: TGCGCCAGCAGCCTCGGACAGGAGGCAGATACGCAGTATTTT. This encodes CASSLGQEADTQYF.

This clone was counted ten times or more. This rearrangement joins TRBV3-1 (or the pseudogene TRBV3-2) to TRBJ2-1; TRBD2 is a possible D gene (6 bases). V lost 0 bases and J 6 bases, leaving 18 bases between the germline ends. The CDR3 spans 17 residues. Germline V gene sequence: CDR1 LGHDT, CDR2 YNNKEL (reference sequence). CDR3 in DNA: TGTGCCAGCAGCCAAGATCTCGGCCAGCGGGCGACCAATGAGCAGTTCTTC. As protein: CASSQDLGQRATNEQFF.

The table lists this clone with a few counts. This chain links TRBV29-1 with TRBJ1-1, with 9 bases fitting TRBD1. Trimming removed 4 bases from V and 5 bases from J; junction bases left unmatched: 5. Germline V lookup: CDR1 SQVTM, CDR2 ANQGSEA. The CDR3 consists of 13 residues. The CDR3 sequence: CSVVGQGRTEAFF. CDR3 bases: TGCAGCGTTGTCGGACAGGGGAGGACTGAAGCTTTCTTT.

The chain joins TRBV19 to TRBJ1-6, with a tentative D call TRBD1 (6 bases). Trimming took 5 bases from V and 15 from J, leaving 20 bases between them. Germline V gene data show CDR1 as LNHDA and CDR2 as SQIVND (reference sequence). The CDR3 runs to 14 residues. The CDR3 sequence is CASSFQTPGAGLHF. Written as DNA, the CDR3 is TGTGCCAGTAGTTTCCAAACCCCAGGGGCAGGCCTCCACTTT.